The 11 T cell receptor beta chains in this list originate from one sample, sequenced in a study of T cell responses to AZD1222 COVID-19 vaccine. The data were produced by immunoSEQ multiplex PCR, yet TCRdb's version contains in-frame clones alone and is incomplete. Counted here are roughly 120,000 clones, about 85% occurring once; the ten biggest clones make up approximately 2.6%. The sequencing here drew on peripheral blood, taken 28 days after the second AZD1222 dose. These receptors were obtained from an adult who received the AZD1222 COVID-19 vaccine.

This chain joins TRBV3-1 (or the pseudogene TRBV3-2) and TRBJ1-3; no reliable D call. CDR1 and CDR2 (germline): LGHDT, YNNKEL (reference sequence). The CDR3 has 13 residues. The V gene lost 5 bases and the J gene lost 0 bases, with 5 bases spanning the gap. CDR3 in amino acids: CASSWSSGNTIYF. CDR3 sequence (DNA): TGTGCCAGCAGCTGGAGCTCTGGAAACACCATATATTTT.

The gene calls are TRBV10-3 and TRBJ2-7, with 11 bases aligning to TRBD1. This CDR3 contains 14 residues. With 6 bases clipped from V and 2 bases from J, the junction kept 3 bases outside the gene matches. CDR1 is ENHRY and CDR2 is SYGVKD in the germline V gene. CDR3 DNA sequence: TGTGCCATCAGACCGGGACAGGGGGCCTACGAGCAGTACTTC. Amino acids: CAIRPGQGAYEQYF.

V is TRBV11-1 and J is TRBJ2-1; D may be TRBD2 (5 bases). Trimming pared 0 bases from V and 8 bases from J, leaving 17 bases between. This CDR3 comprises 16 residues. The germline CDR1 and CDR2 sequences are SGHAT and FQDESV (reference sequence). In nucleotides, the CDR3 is TGTGCCAGCAGCTTAGCGTTGGCAGACGGGGTAGATGAGCAGTTCTTC. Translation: CASSLALADGVDEQFF. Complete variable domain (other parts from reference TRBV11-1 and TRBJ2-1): EAEVAQSPRYKITEKSQAVAFWCDPISGHATLYWYRQILGQGPELLVQFQDESVVDDSQLPKDRFSAERLKGVDSTLKIQPAELGDSAMYLCASSLALADGVDEQFFGPGTRLTVL.

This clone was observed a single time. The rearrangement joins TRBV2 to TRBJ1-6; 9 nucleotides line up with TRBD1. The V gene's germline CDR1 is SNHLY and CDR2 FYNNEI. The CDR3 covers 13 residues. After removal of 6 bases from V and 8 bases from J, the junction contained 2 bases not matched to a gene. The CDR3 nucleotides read TGTGCCAGCAGCGGGACAGGGTATTCACCCCTCCACTTT. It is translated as CASSGTGYSPLHF.

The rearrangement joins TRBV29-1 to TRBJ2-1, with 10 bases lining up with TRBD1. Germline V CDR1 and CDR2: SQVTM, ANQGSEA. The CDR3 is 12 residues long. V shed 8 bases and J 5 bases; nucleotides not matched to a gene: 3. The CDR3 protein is CSSGTGDNEQFF. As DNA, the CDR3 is TGCAGCAGCGGGACAGGGGACAATGAGCAGTTCTTC.

The DNA of the CDR3 is TGTGCCAGCAGCAAAAAGAGAACCTACGAGCAGTACTTC. As protein: CASSKKRTYEQYF. This chain links TRBV21-1 with TRBJ2-7; the DNA was not used to check the table's D call, TRBD2. TRBV21-1 is annotated as a pseudogene. The CDR3 is made up of 13 amino acids.

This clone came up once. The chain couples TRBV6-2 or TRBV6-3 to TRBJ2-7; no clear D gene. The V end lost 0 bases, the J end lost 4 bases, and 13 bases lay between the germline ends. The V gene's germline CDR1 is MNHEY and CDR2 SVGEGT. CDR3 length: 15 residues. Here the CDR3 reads CASSYSIQPKYEQYF. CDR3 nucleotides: TGTGCCAGCAGTTACTCGATACAGCCCAAGTACGAGCAGTACTTC.

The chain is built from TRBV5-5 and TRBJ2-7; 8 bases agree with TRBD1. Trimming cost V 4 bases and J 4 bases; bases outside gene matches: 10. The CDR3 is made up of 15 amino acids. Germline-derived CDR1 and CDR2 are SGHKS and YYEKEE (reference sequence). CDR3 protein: CASSTSGGRQYEQYF. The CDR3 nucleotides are TGTGCCAGCAGCACCTCAGGGGGCAGACAATACGAGCAGTACTTC.

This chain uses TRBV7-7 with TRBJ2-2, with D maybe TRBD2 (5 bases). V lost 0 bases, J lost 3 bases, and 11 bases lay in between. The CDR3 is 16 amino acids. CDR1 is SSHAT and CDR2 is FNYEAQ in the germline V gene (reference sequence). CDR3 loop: CASSLARDADTGELFF. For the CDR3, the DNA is TGTGCCAGCAGCTTAGCACGGGATGCGGACACCGGGGAGCTGTTTTTT.

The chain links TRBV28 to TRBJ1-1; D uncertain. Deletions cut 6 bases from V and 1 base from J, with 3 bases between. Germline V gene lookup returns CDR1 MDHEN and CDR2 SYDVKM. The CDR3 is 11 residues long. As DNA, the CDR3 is TGTGCCAGCAGCCGGAACACTGAAGCTTTCTTT. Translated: CASSRNTEAFF.

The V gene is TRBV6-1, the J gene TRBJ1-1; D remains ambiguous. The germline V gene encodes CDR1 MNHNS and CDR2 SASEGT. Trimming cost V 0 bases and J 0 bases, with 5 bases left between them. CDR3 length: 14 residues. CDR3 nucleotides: TGTGCCAGCAGTGAAGCGCGAGTGAACACTGAAGCTTTCTTT. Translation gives CASSEARVNTEAFF.